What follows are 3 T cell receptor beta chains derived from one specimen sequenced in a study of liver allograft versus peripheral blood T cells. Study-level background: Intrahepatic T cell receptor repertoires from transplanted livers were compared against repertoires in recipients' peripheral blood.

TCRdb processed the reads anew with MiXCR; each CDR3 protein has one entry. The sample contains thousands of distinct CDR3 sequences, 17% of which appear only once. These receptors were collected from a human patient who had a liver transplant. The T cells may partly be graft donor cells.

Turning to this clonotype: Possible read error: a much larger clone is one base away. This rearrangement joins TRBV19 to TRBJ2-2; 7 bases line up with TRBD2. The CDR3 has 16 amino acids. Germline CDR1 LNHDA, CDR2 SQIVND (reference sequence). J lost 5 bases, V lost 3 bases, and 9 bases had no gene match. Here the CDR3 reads CASSMWLADSTGELFF. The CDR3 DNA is TGTGCCAGTAGTATGTGGCTAGCGGATTCTACCGGGGAGCTGTTTTTT. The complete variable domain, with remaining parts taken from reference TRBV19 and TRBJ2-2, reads DGGITQSPKYLFRKEGQNVTLSCEQNLNHDAMYWYRQDPGQGLRLIYYSQIVNDFQKGDIAEGYSVSREKKESFPLTVTSAQKNPTAFYLCASSMWLADSTGELFFGEGSRLTVL.

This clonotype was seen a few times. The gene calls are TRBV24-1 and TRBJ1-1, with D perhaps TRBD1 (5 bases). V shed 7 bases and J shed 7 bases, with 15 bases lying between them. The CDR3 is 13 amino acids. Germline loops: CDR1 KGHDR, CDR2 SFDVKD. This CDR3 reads CATSNRGGVEAFF. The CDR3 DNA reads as TGTGCCACCAGCAACCGGGGGGGGGTTGAAGCTTTCTTT.

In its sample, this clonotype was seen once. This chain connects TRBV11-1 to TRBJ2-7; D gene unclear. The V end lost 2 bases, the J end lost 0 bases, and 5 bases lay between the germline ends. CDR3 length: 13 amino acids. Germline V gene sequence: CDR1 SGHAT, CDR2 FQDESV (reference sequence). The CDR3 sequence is CASSLSSSYEQYF. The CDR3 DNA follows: TGTGCCAGCAGCTTATCTAGCTCCTACGAGCAGTACTTC.